Listed below are T cell receptor beta chains from one sample, sequenced in a study of long-term antiretroviral therapy in people with HIV. Sequencing used immunoSEQ multiplex PCR; TCRdb keeps in-frame clones, though not all of them. The data contain nearly 25,000 clones, more than 65% of them singletons. The sample consisted of unsorted PBMCs, taken 3 years after starting antiretroviral therapy. These receptors all come from a man aged 50 to 59 with HIV. The CDR3 runs from the conserved cysteine through the conserved F or W. The D gene is left open where the match is weak. The size field is filled for only some rows; it gives once, few, many or a size class.

d_call j_call cdr3_length v_call clone_size cdr3_nt cdr3_aa
. TRBJ2-1 12 TRBV19 . TGTGCCAGTACAGGGGGGGCTAATGAGCAGTTCTTC CASTGGANEQFF
. TRBJ1-1 14 TRBV28 . TGTGCCAGCAGTCCTCAGGATCGGAACACTGAAGCTTTCTTT CASSPQDRNTEAFF
TRBD1 TRBJ2-1 15 TRBV7-9 . TGTGCCAGCAGCCGGGACAGGGAAAGATACAATGAGCAGTTCTTC CASSRDRERYNEQFF
. TRBJ2-7 13 TRBV27 . TGTGCCGCCCGGGACTCCGACTTAGGGGAGCAGTACTTC CAARDSDLGEQYF
TRBD1 TRBJ1-2 15 TRBV5-6 . TGTGCCAGCAGCTCGACAGGGGCGTATAACTATGGCTACACCTTC CASSSTGAYNYGYTF
. TRBJ1-2 9 TRBV20-1 . TGCAGTGCTCTAAATGGCTACACCTTC CSALNGYTF
. TRBJ1-4 14 TRBV30 . TGTGCCTGGCTCCACCAGGGTGTTGGTGAAAAACTGTTTTTT CAWLHQGVGEKLFF
. TRBJ1-2 14 TRBV14 few TGTGCCAGCAGCCAAGGTTTGTCAGTCGAGGGCTACACCTTC CASSQGLSVEGYTF
. TRBJ2-5 15 TRBV9 . TGTGCCAGCAGCGTAGGTCTCGCGTCTACAGAGACCCAGTACTTC CASSVGLASTETQYF
. TRBJ2-7 11 TRBV29-1 . TGCAGCGTTGTCATGGGTGCCGAGCAGTACTTC CSVVMGAEQYF
. TRBJ1-5 15 TRBV28 . TGTGCCAGCAGTTTTTTGGGAAATAGCAATCAGCCCCAGCATTTT CASSFLGNSNQPQHF
. TRBJ1-4 15 TRBV6-6 . TGTGCCAGCAGACCCCTTACAGGGTTGGGCGAAAAGCTGTTTTTT CASRPLTGLGEKLFF
. TRBJ1-5 13 TRBV25-1 . TGTGCCAGCAGTGAAAGGGACAATCAGCCCCAGCATTTT CASSERDNQPQHF
. TRBJ2-7 12 TRBV30 once TGTGCCTGGAGTGGAGCAACCCACGAGCAGTACTTC CAWSGATHEQYF
. TRBJ2-7 14 TRBV19 . TGTGCCAGTAGTATATGGGGCAACTCCTACGAGCAGTACTTC CASSIWGNSYEQYF
. TRBJ2-2 14 TRBV6-5 few TGTGCCAGCAGTCCCGCTCTCCACACCGGGGAGCTGTTTTTT CASSPALHTGELFF
. TRBJ2-1 16 TRBV6-6 once TGTGCCAGCAGCCGCCTCCCCGGGTTAGGGGATTCGAGGCAGTTCTTC CASSRLPGLGDSRQFF
. TRBJ2-7 14 TRBV2 few TGTGCCAGCAAGTCCGGGACACAGATCTACGAGCAGTACTTC CASKSGTQIYEQYF
. TRBJ2-2 13 TRBV7-9 few TGTGCCAGCAGCATCTTTAACACCGGGGAGCTGTTTTTT CASSIFNTGELFF
. TRBJ1-2 12 TRBV19 few TGTGCCAGTGTGAAGGGGGACTATGGCTACACCTTC CASVKGDYGYTF
. TRBJ2-7 14 TRBV11-3 . TGTGCCAGCAGCTTACTTGGCGGATCCTACGAGCAGTACTTC CASSLLGGSYEQYF
. TRBJ1-2 13 TRBV19 . TGTGCCAGTAGTGAACTCGGGGGCTATGGCTACACCTTC CASSELGGYGYTF
. TRBJ2-7 12 TRBV11-2 . TGTGCCAGCAGGGGCAGACTCTACGAGCAGTACTTC CASRGRLYEQYF
. TRBJ1-5 12 TRBV27 few TGTGCCAGCTCCTTGAATGGGCAGCCCCAGCATTTT CASSLNGQPQHF
. TRBJ2-3 17 TRBV28 . TGTGCCAGCAGTCCACTACCCACGTTGCGTGGGACAGATACGCAGTATTTT CASSPLPTLRGTDTQYF
. TRBJ1-2 14 TRBV6-5 . TGTGCCAGCAGCGGAGAGAAACAGGGCTACGGCTACACCTTC CASSGEKQGYGYTF
. TRBJ2-7 18 TRBV5-1 . TGCGCCAGCAGCTTAAGTCCGGGGAACTGGGGTGAGGGTTACGAGCAGTACTTC CASSLSPGNWGEGYEQYF
TRBD2 TRBJ2-1 18 TRBV19 . TGTGCCAGTAGTATAGATGTTAGTAAAGCGGGAGAAGGCAATGAGCAGTTCTTC CASSIDVSKAGEGNEQFF
TRBD1 TRBJ2-1 17 TRBV6-4 . TGTGCCAGCAGCGTCCACTCATGGGACAGGACATACAATGAGCAGTTCTTC CASSVHSWDRTYNEQFF
. TRBJ2-5 15 TRBV5-5 . TGTGCCAGCAGCTGGGGGTTCTCCGGGCCAGAGACCCAGTACTTC CASSWGFSGPETQYF
TRBD2 TRBJ2-1 17 TRBV5-8 . TGTGCCAGCAGCCCCGGACTAGCGGGGGGACCAAGCGATGAGCAGTTCTTC CASSPGLAGGPSDEQFF
. TRBJ2-7 15 TRBV4-1 . TGCGCCAGCAGTCCAGGGGCAGGGAAATCCTACGAGCAGTACTTC CASSPGAGKSYEQYF
. TRBJ2-7 14 TRBV19 few TGTGCCAGTAGACGACAGGGAGGGCCCTACGAGCAGTACTTC CASRRQGGPYEQYF
. TRBJ1-5 13 TRBV6-5 . TGTGCCAGCAGTTACCGGGGAAATCAGCCCCAGCATTTT CASSYRGNQPQHF
. TRBJ1-1 17 TRBV6-1 . TGTGCCAGCAGTGAGGGTCTGGGATACTGGGGAGACACTGAAGCTTTCTTT CASSEGLGYWGDTEAFF
. TRBJ2-2 15 TRBV28 . TGTGCCAGCAGTTTGAAAGGGAGAAACACCGGGGAGCTGTTTTTT CASSLKGRNTGELFF
TRBD2 TRBJ2-1 15 TRBV9 . TGTGCCAGCAGCCCAAGCGGGGGGGCCTTGGATGAGCAGTTCTTC CASSPSGGALDEQFF
TRBD2 TRBJ2-5 18 TRBV28 . TGTGCCAGCAGCCACCGACGGGGTGGCGGGAGGGCCGGGGAGACCCAGTACTTC CASSHRRGGGRAGETQYF
. TRBJ2-1 14 TRBV7-8 . TGTGCCAGCAGCCACGGTGACACACGGAATGAGCAGTTCTTC CASSHGDTRNEQFF
. TRBJ1-3 14 TRBV10-3 . TGTGCCATCAGACCGGGAGCCTCTGGAAACACCATATATTTT CAIRPGASGNTIYF
. TRBJ2-3 13 TRBV7-6 once TGTGCCACCACCTCCGTCCTCACAGATACGCAGTATTTT CATTSVLTDTQYF
. TRBJ1-1 13 TRBV9 . TGTGCCAGCAGCGTAGAGGGGGTAGGTGGGGCTTTCTTT CASSVEGVGGAFF
. TRBJ2-1 15 TRBV5-4 . TGTGCCAGCAGCTTGGATCGTTGGTCCTACAATGAGCAGTTCTTC CASSLDRWSYNEQFF
. TRBJ1-1 15 TRBV5-1 few TGCGCCAGCAGCCCGGAGGGGCACGTGAACACTGAAGCTTTCTTT CASSPEGHVNTEAFF
. TRBJ2-7 15 TRBV6-1 . TGTGCCAGCAGTGAAAGGCGAACCCCCAGGGACGAGCAGTACTTC CASSERRTPRDEQYF
. TRBJ1-3 14 TRBV28 . TGTGCCAGCAGCCCTGATACCATCAGAAACACCATATATTTT CASSPDTIRNTIYF